The 20 T cell receptor beta chains in this list originate from one sample, sequenced in a study of molecular identifiers for immune sequencing clone quantification. MiXCR, applied by TCRdb to the PCR reads, yields one record per CDR3 protein. The sample holds some 100,000 distinct CDR3 sequences, 15% to 20% seen once. Sequenced input: naive CD8+ T cells from blood, with Jurkat cell RNA spiked in. Indicated subset: FACS-sorted CD8+CD4-CCR7+CD45RA+ naive T cells. The receptors here all came from a human donor in good health. Some libraries in this study had Jurkat cell RNA spiked in.

This clonotype was picked up many times. The J gene is TRBJ2-5, the V gene TRBV12-3 or TRBV12-4, with 7 bases lining up with TRBD1. Trimming cost V 5 bases and J 4 bases; bases outside gene matches: 13. The CDR3 loop spans 16 amino acids. The CDR3 DNA reads TGTGCCAGCAGTGATACAGGGGTAACCCACTCAGAGACCCAGTACTTC. Encoded protein: CASSDTGVTHSETQYF.

This clonotype was seen many times. This chain uses TRBV6-1 with TRBJ2-7; no clear D. The CDR3 length is 13 residues. Between the trimmed V and J ends, which lost 1 base and 7 bases, there was a span of 11 bases. Germline V gene sequence: CDR1 MNHNS, CDR2 SASEGT. The CDR3 region has the DNA TGTGCCAGCAGTGAAGGCTTGGGATGGGAGCAGTACTTC. It codes for CASSEGLGWEQYF.

This clonotype was detected ten times or more. The chain couples TRBV19 to TRBJ1-3; D unresolved. The V and J ends lost 0 bases and 0 bases respectively, with 12 bases between them. CDR3 size: 17 residues. Per the germline V gene, CDR1 is LNHDA and CDR2 is SQIVND (reference sequence). The CDR3, as DNA: TGTGCCAGTAGTATAGATACTCCGGGCGGCTCTGGAAACACCATATATTTT. It codes for CASSIDTPGGSGNTIYF. The entire variable domain, with the rest obtained from reference TRBV19 and TRBJ1-3, is as follows: DGGITQSPKYLFRKEGQNVTLSCEQNLNHDAMYWYRQDPGQGLRLIYYSQIVNDFQKGDIAEGYSVSREKKESFPLTVTSAQKNPTAFYLCASSIDTPGGSGNTIYFGEGSWLTVV.

This clonotype was counted many times. DNA of the CDR3: TGTGCCAGCAGCTTAGCGTGGGCTAGCAACGAAGAGACCCAGTACTTC. Protein product: CASSLAWASNEETQYF. The V call is TRBV7-9, the J call TRBJ2-5; maybe TRBD2 (5 bases). The CDR3 extends over 16 amino acids. Trimming cost V 0 bases and J 3 bases, with 14 bases left between them. Germline assignment: CDR1 SEHNR and CDR2 FQNEAQ (reference sequence).

This chain joins TRBV6-1 and TRBJ1-5; D is undetermined. V lost 5 bases and J 8 bases, leaving 4 bases between the germline ends. This CDR3 has 10 residues. Germline CDR1 and CDR2: MNHNS and SASEGT. The CDR3 sequence is CASSFEPQHF. The CDR3 DNA reads as TGTGCCAGCAGTTTTGAGCCCCAGCATTTT.

This clonotype was picked up many times. This rearrangement joins TRBV13 to TRBJ2-3; D is unclear. The germline gives CDR1 PRHDT, CDR2 FYEKMQ (reference sequence). V lost 3 bases, J lost 6 bases, and 7 bases lay in between. The CDR3 has 12 residues. CDR3 nucleotides: TGTGCCAGCAGCTTTGGTCTGGATACGCAGTATTTT. Amino acids: CASSFGLDTQYF.

In its sample, this clonotype was seen many times. The J gene is TRBJ2-1, the V gene TRBV4-1; no clear D. V lost 0 bases and J 4 bases, leaving 16 bases between the germline ends. CDR1 MGHRA and CDR2 YSYEKL come from the germline V gene. This CDR3 has 17 amino acids. CDR3 bases: TGCGCCAGCAGCCAAGATGGGAATGTCCTTACTTACAATGAGCAGTTCTTC. It encodes CASSQDGNVLTYNEQFF.

The sample holds many counts of this clonotype. The rearrangement links TRBV5-8 to TRBJ2-7; unclear D gene. Looked up from germline, CDR1 is SGHTS and CDR2 is YDEGEE. CDR3 length: 17 residues. The germline V and J ends were trimmed by 1 base and 1 base, with 18 bases remaining between them. The CDR3, as DNA: TGTGCCAGCAGCTTGACGGCCCCGAGGCTACGGTCCTACGAGCAGTACTTC. Its protein product is CASSLTAPRLRSYEQYF.

This clonotype showed up many times. The chain employs TRBV6-5 and TRBJ2-5; D gene unclear. V lost 0 bases and J lost 1, with 6 bases in between. The CDR3 runs 14 residues. In germline, CDR1 is MNHEY, CDR2 SVGAGI. CDR3 residues: CASSYSRLQETQYF. The CDR3 DNA follows: TGTGCCAGCAGTTACTCGAGGCTCCAAGAGACCCAGTACTTC.

This clonotype was counted at least ten times. The chain employs TRBV2 and TRBJ1-5, with TRBD1 identical over 7 bases. V was clipped by 2 bases and J by 5 bases; unmatched bases: 6. The CDR3 has 15 residues. CDR1 SNHLY and CDR2 FYNNEI come from the germline V gene. Here the CDR3 DNA reads TGTGCCAGCAGTGAATCGGCAGGGGGGGATCAGCCCCAGCATTTT. The encoded protein is CASSESAGGDQPQHF.

This clonotype was counted many times. The V call is TRBV4-3, the J call TRBJ1-1; 9 nucleotides agree with TRBD1. Germline V gives CDR1 LGHNA, CDR2 YSLEER. With 2 bases clipped from V and 4 bases from J, the junction kept 5 bases outside the gene matches. The CDR3 length is 15 residues. DNA of the CDR3: TGCGCCAGCAGCCAACAACAGGGGGCTGGCACTGAAGCTTTCTTT. It encodes CASSQQQGAGTEAFF.

The chain employs TRBV11-2 and TRBJ1-1; no firm D call. The CDR3 totals 14 residues. V lost 1 base and J 4 bases, leaving 10 bases between the germline ends. Per germline, CDR1 SGHAT and CDR2 FQNNGV. CDR3 nucleotide sequence: TGTGCCAGCAGCTTAGCCACGGCGGGCACTGAAGCTTTCTTT. Its translation is CASSLATAGTEAFF.

This clonotype came up many times. V and J are TRBV20-1 and TRBJ1-1; unclear D gene. The CDR3 length is 11 residues. From germline, CDR1 is DFQATT and CDR2 SNEGSKA (reference sequence). The V and J ends lost 3 bases and 2 bases respectively, with 4 bases between them. This CDR3 reads CSASPNTEAFF. CDR3 in DNA: TGCAGTGCTAGCCCAAACACTGAAGCTTTCTTT.

This clonotype was counted only a few times. Given a much more abundant clone one base away, this may be a read error. The genes are TRBV6-2 or TRBV6-3 and TRBJ2-2; 9 bases are a match to TRBD1. The germline V gene has CDR1 MNHEY and CDR2 SVGEGT. The CDR3 extends over 16 amino acids. CDR3 nucleotide sequence: TGTGCCACCTCCGGGACAGGGACCCGTGGCACCGGGAAGCTGTTTTTT. The encoded protein is CATSGTGTRGTGKLFF.

This clonotype was found many times. CDR3 sequence: CSARTVETYEQYF. The CDR3 nucleotides read TGCAGTGCTAGGACAGTAGAAACCTACGAGCAGTACTTC. V gene TRBV20-1 combines with J gene TRBJ2-7; D possibly corresponds to TRBD1 (5 bases). V was clipped by 3 bases and J by 2 bases, with 11 bases between them. This CDR3 has 13 residues. Germline V gene data show CDR1 as DFQATT and CDR2 as SNEGSKA (reference sequence).

This clonotype was counted many times. This sequence joins TRBV10-3 and TRBJ1-4; no clear D. This CDR3 contains 14 residues. Germline V gene data show CDR1 as ENHRY and CDR2 as SYGVKD. The germline V and J ends were trimmed by 6 bases and 0 bases, with 8 bases remaining between them. DNA for the CDR3: TGTGCCATCAGAGCTGGGCCAACTAATGAAAAACTGTTTTTT. Protein: CAIRAGPTNEKLFF.

This clonotype was counted at least ten times. This chain joins TRBV6-1 and TRBJ2-7, with a tentative D call TRBD2 (6 bases). The CDR3 is 15 residues long. CDR1 is MNHNS and CDR2 is SASEGT in the germline V gene. Trimming removed 6 bases at V and 4 bases at J, with 19 bases between. The CDR3 DNA is TGTGCCAGCAGCGGGCTAAAACCGGGGGAGTACGAGCAGTACTTC. Residues: CASSGLKPGEYEQYF.

This clonotype was seen repeatedly, ten times or more. The chain joins TRBV14 to TRBJ2-7; D might be TRBD1 (6 bases). Germline CDR1 reads SGHDN; CDR2 reads FVKESK. V was pared by 8 bases and J by 3 bases, with 17 bases between. The CDR3 has 14 amino acids. The CDR3 region is CASRRLGQNYEQYF. DNA of the CDR3: TGTGCCAGCCGAAGACTCGGACAGAACTACGAGCAGTACTTC.

At least ten counts were recorded for this clonotype. This rearrangement joins TRBV7-2 to TRBJ2-2, with 12 nucleotides matching TRBD1. Germline CDR1 is SGHTA and CDR2 is FQGNSA. CDR3 length: 18 residues. Trimming took 2 bases from V and 0 from J; bases not matched to a gene: 4. As DNA, the CDR3 is TGTGCCAGCAGCTTAACGGGGACAGGGGGCCCGAACACCGGGGAGCTGTTTTTT. Translation: CASSLTGTGGPNTGELFF. Based on the CDR3 plus reference TRBV7-2 and TRBJ2-2, the full variable domain is GAGVSQSPSNKVTEKGKDVELRCDPISGHTALYWYRQSLGQGLEFLIYFQGNSAPDKSGLPSDRFSAERTGGSVSTLTIQRTQQEDSAVYLCASSLTGTGGPNTGELFFGEGSRLTVL.

The chain couples TRBV3-1 to TRBJ2-7; D may correspond to TRBD1 or TRBD2 (5 bases each). Germline-derived CDR1 and CDR2 are LGHDT and YNNKEL (reference sequence). This CDR3 is built from 15 residues. The V gene lost 3 bases and the J gene lost 6 bases, with 18 bases spanning the gap. The CDR3 bases are TGTGCCAGCAGCCATTCCACCAGATCCGGGGCCGAGCAGTACTTC. Translation gives CASSHSTRSGAEQYF.